Listed below are T cell receptor beta chains from one sample, sequenced in a study of shared clonotypes between healthy human individuals. The repertoire was sequenced with immunoSEQ multiplex PCR; TCRdb's copy has only in-frame clones and lacks some. The sample contains some 2,500,000 clones, approximately 90% of which appear only once. The sequencing sample was made of naive CD4+ T cells from PBMCs. The receptors here all came from a man aged 18 to 29 in good health. Some clones in this sample may be carry-over from other donors' samples. Each CDR3 is given with its conserved first and last residue. The D gene is left open where the match is weak. Expanded clones get a size class; other rows say once, few or many, or leave the size out.

v_gene: TRBV30
abundance: .
d_gene: .
j_gene: TRBJ2-7
CDR3nt: TGTGCCTGGAGTGCCCGGATGTACTACGAGCAGTACTTC
CDR3aa: CAWSARMYYEQYF

v_gene: TRBV7-3
abundance: .
d_gene: TRBD1
j_gene: TRBJ1-3
CDR3nt: TGTGCCAGCAGCTCCGGTCAGGGGGCTGGAAACACCATATATTTT
CDR3aa: CASSSGQGAGNTIYF

v_gene: TRBV7-8
abundance: .
d_gene: .
j_gene: TRBJ2-3
CDR3nt: TGTGCCAGCAGCCCGAGTTATGCGGGAAGCACAGATACGCAGTATTTT
CDR3aa: CASSPSYAGSTDTQYF

v_gene: TRBV19
abundance: .
d_gene: .
j_gene: TRBJ1-1
CDR3nt: TGTGCCAGCCGGCCTCCAGGGGAGAACACTGAAGCTTTCTTT
CDR3aa: CASRPPGENTEAFF

v_gene: TRBV5-1
abundance: few
d_gene: .
j_gene: TRBJ1-3
CDR3nt: TGCGCCAGCAGCTTCGGCCAGGTTAGGGGCGACACCATATATTTT
CDR3aa: CASSFGQVRGDTIYF

v_gene: TRBV6-6
abundance: .
d_gene: .
j_gene: TRBJ1-2
CDR3nt: TGTGCCAGCAGTCCTCCGGGGGTCCGGGGCTACACCTTC
CDR3aa: CASSPPGVRGYTF

v_gene: TRBV7-9
abundance: .
d_gene: .
j_gene: TRBJ1-3
CDR3nt: TGTGCCAGCAGCCTAGACAGATCTGGAAACACCATATATTTT
CDR3aa: CASSLDRSGNTIYF

v_gene: TRBV7-8
abundance: .
d_gene: .
j_gene: TRBJ1-2
CDR3nt: TGTGCCAGCAGCTTGACCACTAACTATGGCTACACCTTC
CDR3aa: CASSLTTNYGYTF

v_gene: TRBV7-9
abundance: .
d_gene: .
j_gene: TRBJ1-6
CDR3nt: TGTGCCAGCAGCTTCCTCTTCCGGCAGGGGTATTCACCCCTCCACTTT
CDR3aa: CASSFLFRQGYSPLHF

v_gene: TRBV25-1
abundance: .
d_gene: TRBD2
j_gene: TRBJ2-1
CDR3nt: TGTGCCAGCAGTGAATCCGGGACTAGCACGTACAATGAGCAGTTCTTC
CDR3aa: CASSESGTSTYNEQFF

v_gene: TRBV7-2
abundance: .
d_gene: .
j_gene: TRBJ2-7
CDR3nt: TGTGCCAGCAGCTCGCACAGGGCAGGGCAGTACTTC
CDR3aa: CASSSHRAGQYF

v_gene: TRBV28
abundance: .
d_gene: TRBD2
j_gene: TRBJ2-7
CDR3nt: TGTGCCAGCAGTTTGGCGGGGCAGGGAGGGGACGAGCAGTACTTC
CDR3aa: CASSLAGQGGDEQYF

v_gene: TRBV10-1
abundance: .
d_gene: .
j_gene: TRBJ2-7
CDR3nt: TGCGCCAGCAGTCCCGGGACCTACGAGCAGTACTTC
CDR3aa: CASSPGTYEQYF

v_gene: TRBV30
abundance: .
d_gene: TRBD2
j_gene: TRBJ2-1
CDR3nt: TGTGCCTGGAGTGAAACCACTAGCGGGGGGAATGAGCAGTTCTTC
CDR3aa: CAWSETTSGGNEQFF

v_gene: TRBV7-6
abundance: .
d_gene: .
j_gene: TRBJ2-7
CDR3nt: TGTGCCAGCAGCTCCCTTGTGGGAGCTTCCTACGAGCAGTACTTC
CDR3aa: CASSSLVGASYEQYF

v_gene: TRBV5-1
abundance: .
d_gene: .
j_gene: TRBJ2-5
CDR3nt: TGCGCCAGCAGCCTAATACCCGGGGAGACCCAGTACTTC
CDR3aa: CASSLIPGETQYF

v_gene: TRBV28
abundance: .
d_gene: .
j_gene: TRBJ2-7
CDR3nt: TGTGCCATCTGTAATTTATACGAGCAGTACTTC
CDR3aa: CAICNLYEQYF

v_gene: TRBV10-3
abundance: .
d_gene: .
j_gene: TRBJ2-5
CDR3nt: TGTGCCATCAGTCTCGGTCCACAAGAGACCCAGTACTTC
CDR3aa: CAISLGPQETQYF

v_gene: TRBV25-1
abundance: .
d_gene: .
j_gene: TRBJ2-7
CDR3nt: TGTGCCAGCATCTCGGGGGCCTACGAGCAGTACTTC
CDR3aa: CASISGAYEQYF

v_gene: TRBV28
abundance: .
d_gene: .
j_gene: TRBJ2-3
CDR3nt: TGTGCCAGCAGTTCAGGGGTTAACGCAGATACGCAGTATTTT
CDR3aa: CASSSGVNADTQYF

v_gene: TRBV5-1
abundance: .
d_gene: .
j_gene: TRBJ1-2
CDR3nt: TGCGCCAGCAGCTTTGGGGGTTCGATCTATGGCTACACCTTC
CDR3aa: CASSFGGSIYGYTF

v_gene: TRBV19
abundance: .
d_gene: TRBD1
j_gene: TRBJ1-5
CDR3nt: TGTGCCAGTAGTCCCAGGACAGGGGGGCAGCCCCAGCATTTT
CDR3aa: CASSPRTGGQPQHF

v_gene: TRBV6-5
abundance: once
d_gene: TRBD2
j_gene: TRBJ2-7
CDR3nt: TGTGCCAGCACCACATCTAGCGGTTCCTACGAGCAGTACTTC
CDR3aa: CASTTSSGSYEQYF

v_gene: TRBV10-3
abundance: .
d_gene: TRBD1
j_gene: TRBJ1-2
CDR3nt: TGTGCCGCCAACCCCCCAGGGGGGAATGGCTACACCTTC
CDR3aa: CAANPPGGNGYTF

v_gene: TRBV6-5
abundance: .
d_gene: TRBD2
j_gene: TRBJ2-1
CDR3nt: TGTGCCAGCCGGGGGGCCTACAATGAGCAGTTCTTC
CDR3aa: CASRGAYNEQFF

v_gene: TRBV18
abundance: .
d_gene: TRBD1
j_gene: TRBJ2-6
CDR3nt: TGTGCCAGCTCACAGGACAGGGTCAACGTCCTGACTTTC
CDR3aa: CASSQDRVNVLTF

v_gene: TRBV5-6
abundance: .
d_gene: .
j_gene: TRBJ2-3
CDR3nt: TGTGCCAGCAGCATGCTCCAGGGCTTGCCAGAAGATACGCAGTATTTT
CDR3aa: CASSMLQGLPEDTQYF

v_gene: TRBV27
abundance: .
d_gene: .
j_gene: TRBJ2-2
CDR3nt: TGTGCCAGCAGTTTCAGTGTGGCTGGTGCCGGGGAGCTGTTTTTT
CDR3aa: CASSFSVAGAGELFF

v_gene: TRBV7-2
abundance: .
d_gene: .
j_gene: TRBJ2-3
CDR3nt: TGTGCCAGCAGCCTGGGGGCCCATAGCACAGATACGCAGTATTTT
CDR3aa: CASSLGAHSTDTQYF

v_gene: TRBV29-1
abundance: .
d_gene: .
j_gene: TRBJ2-2
CDR3nt: TGCAGCGCCCCGACAGTAAACACCGGGGAGCTGTTTTTT
CDR3aa: CSAPTVNTGELFF

v_gene: TRBV27
abundance: .
d_gene: .
j_gene: TRBJ2-5
CDR3nt: TGTGCCAGCAGTTCACGCCGGGTCAGAGGGGGACAAGAGACCCAGTACTTC
CDR3aa: CASSSRRVRGGQETQYF

v_gene: TRBV10-3
abundance: .
d_gene: .
j_gene: TRBJ1-2
CDR3nt: TGTGCCATCAGTGGGGGGGGGAACCTCTATGGCTACACCTTC
CDR3aa: CAISGGGNLYGYTF

v_gene: TRBV5-8
abundance: .
d_gene: .
j_gene: TRBJ1-5
CDR3nt: TGTGCCAGCAGCCGGAATGGGGACAATAGCAATCAGCCCCAGCATTTT
CDR3aa: CASSRNGDNSNQPQHF

v_gene: TRBV7-8
abundance: .
d_gene: .
j_gene: TRBJ1-3
CDR3nt: TGTGCCAGCAGCTTAACCCTCCAGATAGGAAACACCATATATTTT
CDR3aa: CASSLTLQIGNTIYF

v_gene: TRBV11-2
abundance: .
d_gene: TRBD2
j_gene: TRBJ2-3
CDR3nt: TGTGCCAGCAGCCTCGTTAGCGGGCGGACAGATACGCAGTATTTT
CDR3aa: CASSLVSGRTDTQYF

v_gene: TRBV9
abundance: .
d_gene: TRBD2
j_gene: TRBJ2-1
CDR3nt: TGTGCCAGCAACCCATATGGAGTCGCGGGGGATGAGCAGTTCTTC
CDR3aa: CASNPYGVAGDEQFF

v_gene: TRBV5-1
abundance: once
d_gene: TRBD1
j_gene: TRBJ1-2
CDR3nt: TGCGCCAGCAGCTTGGGAAGTAGCGGGACAGGAGGCTCCGGCTATGGCTACACCTTC
CDR3aa: CASSLGSSGTGGSGYGYTF

v_gene: TRBV28
abundance: .
d_gene: .
j_gene: TRBJ1-2
CDR3nt: TGTGCCAGCAGTCGCGGGGGTAACTATGGCTACACCTTC
CDR3aa: CASSRGGNYGYTF

v_gene: TRBV30
abundance: .
d_gene: TRBD2
j_gene: TRBJ2-1
CDR3nt: TGTGCGCATAGCGGGAGGGCAGACAATGAGCAGTTCTTC
CDR3aa: CAHSGRADNEQFF

v_gene: TRBV5-4
abundance: .
d_gene: .
j_gene: TRBJ2-7
CDR3nt: TGTGCCAGCAGCTCCATACTAGTCTCCTACGAGCAGTACTTC
CDR3aa: CASSSILVSYEQYF

v_gene: TRBV6-6
abundance: .
d_gene: .
j_gene: TRBJ1-5
CDR3nt: TGTGCCAGCAGTTACTCTGGGAGATCCGAGCCCCAGCATTTT
CDR3aa: CASSYSGRSEPQHF

v_gene: TRBV5-1
abundance: .
d_gene: .
j_gene: TRBJ2-6
CDR3nt: TGCGCCAGCAGCCCTGCTGGGGCCAACGTCCTGACTTTC
CDR3aa: CASSPAGANVLTF

v_gene: TRBV14
abundance: .
d_gene: .
j_gene: TRBJ2-7
CDR3nt: TGTGCCAGCAGCCAAGATGAGTGGATGGGCGAGCAGTACTTC
CDR3aa: CASSQDEWMGEQYF

v_gene: TRBV5-1
abundance: .
d_gene: .
j_gene: TRBJ2-1
CDR3nt: TGCGCCAGCAGCTTACAGGTAGCCTACAATGAGCAGTTCTTC
CDR3aa: CASSLQVAYNEQFF

v_gene: TRBV29-1
abundance: .
d_gene: .
j_gene: TRBJ1-1
CDR3nt: TGCAGCGTCCCGGCAGGTGGGGACACTGAAGCTTTCTTT
CDR3aa: CSVPAGGDTEAFF

v_gene: TRBV7-2
abundance: few
d_gene: .
j_gene: TRBJ2-7
CDR3nt: TGTGCCAGCAGCTTAGCAGGGGGCTACGAGCAGTACTTC
CDR3aa: CASSLAGGYEQYF

v_gene: TRBV5-1
abundance: .
d_gene: .
j_gene: TRBJ2-5
CDR3nt: TGCGCCAGCAGCCGTACCCTAATAGGACAACTAGAGACCCAGTACTTC
CDR3aa: CASSRTLIGQLETQYF

v_gene: TRBV28
abundance: .
d_gene: TRBD2
j_gene: TRBJ2-5
CDR3nt: TGTGCCAGCAAATCCGGGACTAGCGGGAAAAAGGGAGAGACCCAGTACTTC
CDR3aa: CASKSGTSGKKGETQYF

v_gene: TRBV6-5
abundance: .
d_gene: .
j_gene: TRBJ2-2
CDR3nt: TGTGCCAGCAGTTACTCGACGGGGACCGGGGAGCTGTTTTTT
CDR3aa: CASSYSTGTGELFF

v_gene: TRBV30
abundance: .
d_gene: .
j_gene: TRBJ2-6
CDR3nt: TGTGCCTGGAGAGTCCGTATCTCTGGGGCCAACGTCCTGACTTTC
CDR3aa: CAWRVRISGANVLTF

v_gene: TRBV7-3
abundance: .
d_gene: .
j_gene: TRBJ2-2
CDR3nt: TGTGCCAGCAGCTTATTAAGTAACACCGGGGAGCTGTTTTTT
CDR3aa: CASSLLSNTGELFF

v_gene: TRBV29-1
abundance: .
d_gene: .
j_gene: TRBJ1-5
CDR3nt: TGCAGCGTTTTCGGGCACACCCTTAGCAATCAGCCCCAGCATTTT
CDR3aa: CSVFGHTLSNQPQHF

v_gene: TRBV28
abundance: .
d_gene: .
j_gene: TRBJ2-6
CDR3nt: TGTGCCAGCAGTTCCCCGTTTGGGGCCAACGTCCTGACTTTC
CDR3aa: CASSSPFGANVLTF

v_gene: TRBV5-1
abundance: once
d_gene: .
j_gene: TRBJ2-5
CDR3nt: TGCGCCAGCAGCTTGGGATTGGAGCAAGAGACCCAGTACTTC
CDR3aa: CASSLGLEQETQYF